The 21 T cell receptor beta chains listed next were all sequenced from one sample in a study of a mutant IDH1 vaccine in newly diagnosed glioma. Using immunoSEQ multiplex PCR, the repertoire was profiled, and TCRdb retains in-frame clones only, with some absent. In the table there are about 58,000 clones, roughly 80% of which are singletons. Sample time point: week 5, during vaccination. One vaccine dose held 300 ug of mutant IDH1 20-mer peptide and came with topical imiquimod. These TCRs' antigens remain unknown. The specimen was PBMCs, collected from a glioma patient whose treatment included an IDH1 peptide vaccine. The receptors were sampled from a woman between 45 and 65 years old with glioma.

The CDR3 is CASSPVGTRPYNEQFF. The DNA of the CDR3 is TGTGCCAGCAGCCCCGTGGGGACCCGGCCCTACAATGAGCAGTTCTTC. V usage is TRBV14 and J usage is TRBJ2-1; possibly TRBD1 or TRBD2 for D (5 bases each). The CDR3 spans 16 residues. V was clipped by 4 bases and J by 2 bases, with 15 bases between them. Germline V gene sequence: CDR1 SGHDN, CDR2 FVKESK.

This chain links TRBV27 with TRBJ2-2, with TRBD1 matching over 10 bases. The CDR3 consists of 15 residues. J was trimmed by 4 bases and V by 8 bases; bases with no gene match: 7. The germline gives CDR1 MNHEY, CDR2 SMNVEV (reference sequence). The DNA for the CDR3 is TGTGCCAGCGGGCTCCGGGACAGGGGCACCGGGGAGCTGTTTTTT. Amino acids: CASGLRDRGTGELFF.

This clone has more than one count but fewer than ten. J is TRBJ1-1 and V is TRBV5-1; D is possibly TRBD1 (5 bases). Germline V gene sequence: CDR1 SGHRS, CDR2 YFSETQ. This CDR3 comprises 15 residues. Trimming pared 6 bases from V and 4 bases from J, leaving 19 bases between. CDR3 in DNA: TGCGCCAGCAACATCCCCGGACGGGACCCCACTGAAGCTTTCTTT. This sequence encodes CASNIPGRDPTEAFF.

The sample holds a few counts of this clone. The chain combines TRBV6-7 with TRBJ1-1; D remains ambiguous. TRBV6-7 belongs to the ORF category, with a function that is uncertain. This CDR3 spans 12 amino acids. V lost 6 bases to trimming and J lost 2 bases, with 7 bases between them. The CDR3 region is CASRGINTEAFF. In DNA, the CDR3 is TGTGCCAGCAGAGGGATAAACACTGAAGCTTTCTTT.

Only one count was recorded for this clone. The chain uses TRBV5-3 and TRBJ2-7; 7 bases map to TRBD2. TRBV5-3 is labeled an ORF, and its function is uncertain. J gave up 7 bases and V 6 bases, and 4 bases lay outside the gene matches. The CDR3 is made up of 11 amino acids. As DNA, the CDR3 is TGTGCCAGAACCATGCGGGAGGAGCAGTACTTC. This sequence encodes CARTMREEQYF.

This clone was found once. J is TRBJ2-1 and V is TRBV19, with 8 nucleotides matching TRBD2. V shed 5 bases, J shed 8 bases, and the junction held 5 bases outside the gene matches. In germline, CDR1 is LNHDA, CDR2 SQIVND (reference sequence). The CDR3 is 13 residues long. CDR3 DNA sequence: TGTGCCAGTAGTGACGGGGGGGCCGATGAGCAGTTCTTC. Its translation is CASSDGGADEQFF.

The chain couples TRBV5-4 to TRBJ2-7; 8 bases are a match to TRBD2. This CDR3 has 14 residues. With 6 bases clipped from V and 4 bases from J, the junction kept 9 bases outside the gene matches. Germline CDR1 SGHNT, CDR2 YYREEE (reference sequence). The DNA of the CDR3 is TGTGCCAGCACCCCGGGGGGGCCTGGTTACGAGCAGTACTTC. This gives the protein CASTPGGPGYEQYF.

This clone showed up just once. The chain carries TRBV6-6 and TRBJ2-2, with D maybe TRBD1 (6 bases). CDR1 is MNHNY, CDR2 SVGAGI, per germline (reference sequence). CDR3 length: 14 residues. V was shortened by 5 bases and J by 11 bases, with 18 bases between the two germline ends. The CDR3 region has the DNA TGTGCCAGCAGTCGTATCCGGGACACGATCGAGCTGTTTTTT. Translated, it gives CASSRIRDTIELFF.

This chain uses TRBV19 with TRBJ2-1, with D possibly TRBD2 on 6 matching bases. CDR1 LNHDA and CDR2 SQIVND come from the germline V gene (reference sequence). The CDR3 runs to 15 residues. Trimming shortened V by 5 bases and J by 8 bases, and 19 bases separated the two germline ends. Written as DNA, the CDR3 is TGTGCCAGTAGTCCCACCGGGGGTCGAGTGGATGAGCAGTTCTTC. Protein product: CASSPTGGRVDEQFF.

The chain couples TRBV9 to TRBJ1-2; possible D gene TRBD1, 6 bases. The germline CDR1 and CDR2 sequences are SGDLS and YYNGEE. The CDR3 totals 19 residues. V was clipped by 1 base and J by 0 bases, with 22 bases between them. CDR3: CASSVTPGGAGQTNYGYTF. CDR3 nucleotide sequence: TGTGCCAGCAGCGTAACACCGGGGGGGGCGGGACAAACTAACTATGGCTACACCTTC.

CDR3 nucleotide sequence: TGTGCCAGCAGTTTATTGGGGACCTACGAGCAGTACTTC. This codes for CASSLLGTYEQYF. The V and J genes are TRBV28 and TRBJ2-7, with D uncertain. The CDR3 covers 13 residues. Trimming took 1 base from V and 2 from J, leaving 6 bases between them. Germline loops: CDR1 MDHEN, CDR2 SYDVKM.

The V and J genes are TRBV5-5 and TRBJ2-1; TRBD1 agrees at 7 bases. The CDR3 runs 15 residues. Germline V gene data show CDR1 as SGHKS and CDR2 as YYEKEE (reference sequence). Germline trimming cut 4 bases from V and 2 bases from J; bases unmatched to any gene: 6. CDR3 residues: CASSPTGWTYNEQFF. CDR3 sequence (DNA): TGTGCCAGCAGCCCGACAGGGTGGACCTACAATGAGCAGTTCTTC.

The J gene is TRBJ2-5, the V gene TRBV6-1; 7 nucleotides align to TRBD2. Germline CDR1 reads MNHNS; CDR2 reads SASEGT. The CDR3 sequence is 13 residues long. V lost 7 bases to trimming and J lost 1 base; unmatched junction nucleotides: 3. The CDR3 loop reads CASIERGQETQYF. The DNA of the CDR3 is TGTGCCAGCATTGAGCGGGGCCAAGAGACCCAGTACTTC.

CDR3 coding DNA: TGTGCCAGCAGCGCTAGCGGGGGGCTCTACGAGCAGTACTTC. It specifies CASSASGGLYEQYF. The J gene is TRBJ2-7, the V gene TRBV5-4; 11 bases align to TRBD2. Germline lookup yields CDR1 SGHNT and CDR2 YYREEE (reference sequence). The CDR3 extends over 14 amino acids. Trimming cost V 4 bases and J 3 bases; bases outside gene matches: 3.

V usage is TRBV4-2 and J usage is TRBJ1-1, with TRBD1 as a possible D gene (5 bases). V lost 0 bases and J 5 bases, leaving 10 bases between the germline ends. This CDR3 is 14 amino acids long. The germline V gene encodes CDR1 LGHNA and CDR2 YNFKEQ. The CDR3 sequence: CASSQDRPGTEAFF. The CDR3, as DNA: TGTGCCAGCAGCCAAGACCGCCCAGGGACTGAAGCTTTCTTT.

CDR3 sequence: CASSLDVSSYNEQFF. CDR3 coding DNA: TGTGCCAGCAGCTTGGACGTGAGCTCCTACAATGAGCAGTTCTTC. This chain uses TRBV5-5 with TRBJ2-1; D uncertain. Germline V gene data show CDR1 as SGHKS and CDR2 as YYEKEE (reference sequence). V was trimmed by 0 bases and J by 0 bases, leaving 7 bases between them. This CDR3 has 15 amino acids.

This clone has only one observation. This CDR3 reads CAWSGKRGGRYNEQFF. As DNA, the CDR3 is TGTGCCTGGAGTGGGAAGCGGGGGGGCCGCTACAATGAGCAGTTCTTC. The chain is built from TRBV30 and TRBJ2-1; 10 bases are shared with TRBD2. CDR3 length: 16 amino acids. Germline CDR1 GTSNPN, CDR2 SVGIG (reference sequence). After removal of 1 base from V and 3 bases from J, the junction contained 6 bases not matched to a gene.

The V gene is TRBV14, the J gene TRBJ2-1, with a weak D call TRBD2 (6 bases). This CDR3 comprises 13 residues. From germline, CDR1 is SGHDN and CDR2 FVKESK. V gave up 1 base and J gave up 12 bases, with 13 bases separating them. CDR3 residues: CASSQVSGVLQFF. The CDR3 nucleotides read TGTGCCAGCAGCCAAGTATCGGGGGTATTGCAGTTCTTC. Full variable domain (remainder filled in from reference TRBV14 and TRBJ2-1): EAGVTQFPSHSVIEKGQTVTLRCDPISGHDNLYWYRRVMGKEIKFLLHFVKESKQDESGMPNNRFLAERTGGTYSTLKVQPAELEDSGVYFCASSQVSGVLQFFGPGTRLTVL.

This sequence joins TRBV9 and TRBJ1-4; no clear D. Deletions cut 4 bases from V and 3 bases from J, with 13 bases between. Per germline, CDR1 SGDLS and CDR2 YYNGEE. The CDR3 has 15 residues. The CDR3 nucleotides are TGTGCCAGCAGCCGCCTTGGTAAGGCTAATGAAAAACTGTTTTTT. It encodes CASSRLGKANEKLFF.

This rearrangement joins TRBV4-2 to TRBJ2-2, with 7 bases fitting TRBD1. Germline V gene sequence: CDR1 LGHNA, CDR2 YNFKEQ. The CDR3 is 14 residues long. Unmatched junction bases numbered 5, after V lost 5 bases and J lost 5 bases. Here the CDR3 reads CASSMDRQTGELFF. The CDR3, as DNA: TGTGCCAGCAGCATGGACAGGCAGACCGGGGAGCTGTTTTTT.

This chain joins TRBV6-1 and TRBJ1-1, with a weak D call TRBD1 (5 bases). This CDR3 spans 12 amino acids. V shed 6 bases and J shed 3 bases, with 8 bases lying between them. Germline lookup yields CDR1 MNHNS and CDR2 SASEGT. CDR3 amino acids: CASRRGDTEAFF. The DNA of the CDR3 is TGTGCCAGCAGACGAGGGGACACTGAAGCTTTCTTT.